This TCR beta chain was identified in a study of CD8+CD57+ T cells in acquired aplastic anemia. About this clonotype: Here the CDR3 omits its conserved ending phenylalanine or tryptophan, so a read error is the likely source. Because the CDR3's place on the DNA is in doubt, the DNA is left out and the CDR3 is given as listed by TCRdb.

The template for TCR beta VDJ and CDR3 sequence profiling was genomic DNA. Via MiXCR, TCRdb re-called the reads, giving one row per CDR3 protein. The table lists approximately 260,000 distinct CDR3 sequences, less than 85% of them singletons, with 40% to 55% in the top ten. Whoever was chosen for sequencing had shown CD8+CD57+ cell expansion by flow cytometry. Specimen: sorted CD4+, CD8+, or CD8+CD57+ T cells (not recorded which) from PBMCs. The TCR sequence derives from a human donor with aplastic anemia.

This chain's CDR3 is CASGDGGKRTRTS. The rearrangement uses TRBV7-2 and TRBJ2-3; TRBD1, as called in the table, went unchecked against the DNA. The CDR3 length equals 13 residues, ends included. Germline CDR1 SGHTA, CDR2 FQGNSA.